This T cell receptor (beta chain) is from a study of T cell responses to AZD1222 COVID-19 vaccine. Data came from immunoSEQ multiplex PCR; TCRdb stores just in-frame clones and leaves some out. The sample holds about 100,000 clones, more than 75% seen once. V was pared by 3 bases and J by 4 bases, with 22 bases between. CDR3 length: 18 residues. The germline CDR1 and CDR2 sequences are MNHNS and SASEGT. Sequencing used peripheral blood, obtained on day 0 of AZD1222 vaccination. The TCR comes from an adult in good health. The chain combines TRBV6-1 with TRBJ1-3; no clear D gene. The CDR3 coding sequence is TGTGCCAGCAGTGAGAGCCTACGGAGGGTCATCAACGGAAACACCATATATTTT. This translates into CASSESLRRVINGNTIYF.